This T cell receptor beta chain was captured by sequencing in a study of blood T cell repertoires in COVID-19. Study context: The United States, Italy and Spain supplied acute and convalescent COVID-19 samples.

Adults between about 18 and 89 years of age took part from 24 US areas. Cohort allocation depended upon clinical history that participants reported. Germline assignment: CDR1 MRHNA and CDR2 SNTAGT. The length of the CDR3 is 15 residues. Trimming stripped 2 bases from V and 4 bases from J, with 13 bases between. Repertoires were generated with immunoSEQ multiplex PCR, while TCRdb's copy carries only in-frame clones and drops some. The sample has some 300,000 clones, about 90% seen once; the top ten hold 2.9%. This sequence was found in a woman in her 50s who had been exposed to COVID-19. Input material: PBMCs or T cells enriched from blood (not recorded which). This sequence joins TRBV6-4 and TRBJ2-3; perhaps TRBD1 as D (5 bases). The CDR3, as DNA: TGTGCCAGCAGTGACCAGGGTTCCGCAGCAGATACGCAGTATTTT. This sequence encodes CASSDQGSAADTQYF.